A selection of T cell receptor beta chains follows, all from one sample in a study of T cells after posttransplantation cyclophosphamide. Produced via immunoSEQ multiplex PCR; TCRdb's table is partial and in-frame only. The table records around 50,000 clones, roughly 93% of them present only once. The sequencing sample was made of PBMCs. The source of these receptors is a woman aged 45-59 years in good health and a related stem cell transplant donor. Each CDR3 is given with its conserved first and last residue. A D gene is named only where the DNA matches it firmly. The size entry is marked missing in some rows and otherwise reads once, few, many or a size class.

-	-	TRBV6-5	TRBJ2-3	CASSSTGGDANTQYF	TGTGCCAGCAGTTCCACAGGGGGGGATGCCAATACGCAGTATTTT
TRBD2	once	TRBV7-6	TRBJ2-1	CASSPPFGTRGNEQFF	TGTGCCAGCAGCCCGCCATTTGGGACTAGGGGCAATGAGCAGTTCTTC
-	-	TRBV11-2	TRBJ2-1	CASSLPSADEQFF	TGTGCCAGCAGCCTACCTTCGGCGGATGAGCAGTTCTTC
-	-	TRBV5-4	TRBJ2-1	CASSLVLPGSNEQFF	TGTGCCAGCAGCTTGGTTCTCCCGGGTTCCAATGAGCAGTTCTTC
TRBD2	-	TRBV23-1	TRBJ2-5	CASRPNLQKGSGSPIKETQYF	TGCGCCAGCAGACCTAATCTTCAAAAAGGTAGCGGGAGCCCGATAAAAGAGACCCAGTACTTC
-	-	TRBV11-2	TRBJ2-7	CASSLLGRTYEQYF	TGTGCCAGCAGCTTATTGGGCAGAACCTACGAGCAGTACTTC
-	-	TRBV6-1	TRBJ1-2	CATVQGSAYGYTF	TGTGCCACTGTACAGGGATCGGCCTATGGCTACACCTTC
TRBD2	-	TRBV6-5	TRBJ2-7	CASSPTAGYSYEQYF	TGTGCCAGCAGCCCCACAGCGGGGTACTCCTACGAGCAGTACTTC
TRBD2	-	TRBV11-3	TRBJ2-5	CASSLVSGGRETQYF	TGTGCCAGCAGCTTAGTAAGCGGGGGGCGGGAGACCCAGTACTTC
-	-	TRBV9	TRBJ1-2	CASSVDPGWRGVSYGYTF	TGTGCCAGCAGCGTAGATCCCGGGTGGAGGGGCGTGTCCTATGGCTACACCTTC
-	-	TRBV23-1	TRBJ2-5	CAREGETQYF	TGCGCCAGGGAGGGGGAGACCCAGTACTTC